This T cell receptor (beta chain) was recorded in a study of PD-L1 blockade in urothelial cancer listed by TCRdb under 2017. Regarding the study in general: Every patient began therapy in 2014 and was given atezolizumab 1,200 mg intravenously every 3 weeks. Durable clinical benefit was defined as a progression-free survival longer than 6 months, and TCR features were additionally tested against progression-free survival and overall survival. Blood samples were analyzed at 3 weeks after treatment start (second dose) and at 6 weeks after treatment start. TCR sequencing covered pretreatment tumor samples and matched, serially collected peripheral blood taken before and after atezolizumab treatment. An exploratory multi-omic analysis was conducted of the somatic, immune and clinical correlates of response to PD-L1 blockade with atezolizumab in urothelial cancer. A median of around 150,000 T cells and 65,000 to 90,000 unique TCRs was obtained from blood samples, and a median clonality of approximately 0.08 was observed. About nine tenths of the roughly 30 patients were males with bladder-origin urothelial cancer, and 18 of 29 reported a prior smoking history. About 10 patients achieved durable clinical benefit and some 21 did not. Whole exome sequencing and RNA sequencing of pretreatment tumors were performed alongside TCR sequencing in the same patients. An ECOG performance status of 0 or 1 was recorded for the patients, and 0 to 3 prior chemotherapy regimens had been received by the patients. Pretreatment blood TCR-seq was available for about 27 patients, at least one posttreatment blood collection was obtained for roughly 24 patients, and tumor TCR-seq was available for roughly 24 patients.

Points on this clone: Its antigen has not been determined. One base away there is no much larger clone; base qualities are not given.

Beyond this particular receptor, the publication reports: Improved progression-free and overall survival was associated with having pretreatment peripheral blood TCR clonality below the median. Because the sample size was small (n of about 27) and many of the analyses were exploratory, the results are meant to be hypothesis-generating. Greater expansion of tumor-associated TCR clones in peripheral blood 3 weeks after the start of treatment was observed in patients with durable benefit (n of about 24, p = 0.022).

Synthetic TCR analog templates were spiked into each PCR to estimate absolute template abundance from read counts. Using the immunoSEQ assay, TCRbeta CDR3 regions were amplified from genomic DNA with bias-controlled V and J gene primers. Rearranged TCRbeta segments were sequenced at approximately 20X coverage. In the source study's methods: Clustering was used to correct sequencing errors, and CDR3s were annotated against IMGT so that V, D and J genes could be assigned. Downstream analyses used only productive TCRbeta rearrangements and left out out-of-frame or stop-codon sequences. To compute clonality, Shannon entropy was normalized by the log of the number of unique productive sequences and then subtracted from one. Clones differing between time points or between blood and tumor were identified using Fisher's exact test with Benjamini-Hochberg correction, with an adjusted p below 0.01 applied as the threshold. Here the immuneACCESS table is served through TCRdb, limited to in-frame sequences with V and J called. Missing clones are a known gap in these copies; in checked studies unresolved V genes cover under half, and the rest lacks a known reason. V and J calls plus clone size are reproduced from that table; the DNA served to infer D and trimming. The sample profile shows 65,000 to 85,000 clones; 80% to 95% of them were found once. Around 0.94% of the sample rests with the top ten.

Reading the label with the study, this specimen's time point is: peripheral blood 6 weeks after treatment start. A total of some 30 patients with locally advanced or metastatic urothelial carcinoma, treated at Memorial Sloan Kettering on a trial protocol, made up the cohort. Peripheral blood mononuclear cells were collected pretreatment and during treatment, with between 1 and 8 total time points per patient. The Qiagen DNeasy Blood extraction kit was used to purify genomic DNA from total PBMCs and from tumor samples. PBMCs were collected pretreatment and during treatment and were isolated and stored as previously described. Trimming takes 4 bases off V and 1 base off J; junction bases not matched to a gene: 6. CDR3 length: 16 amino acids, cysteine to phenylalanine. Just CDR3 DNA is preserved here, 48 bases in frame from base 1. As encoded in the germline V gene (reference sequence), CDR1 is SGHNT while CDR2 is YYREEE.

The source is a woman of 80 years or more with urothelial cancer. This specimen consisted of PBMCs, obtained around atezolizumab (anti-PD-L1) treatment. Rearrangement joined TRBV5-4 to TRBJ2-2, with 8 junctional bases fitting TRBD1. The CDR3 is CASSRTGTGNTGELFF. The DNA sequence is TGTGCCAGCAGCCGTACCGGGACAGGGAACACCGGGGAGCTGTTTTTT. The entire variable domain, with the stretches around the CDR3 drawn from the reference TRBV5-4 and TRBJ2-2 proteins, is ETGVTQSPTHLIKTRGQQVTLRCSSQSGHNTVSWYQQALGQGPQFIFQYYREEENGRGNFPPRFSGLQFPNYSSELNVNALELDDSALYLCASSRTGTGNTGELFFGEGSRLTVL.